This T cell receptor beta chain was obtained from a study of pediatric ulcerative colitis. CDR3 size: 16 residues. J gave up 1 base and V 0 bases, and 4 bases lay outside the gene matches. Germline CDR1 and CDR2: SGHKS and YYEKEE (reference sequence). Clones were read by immunoSEQ multiplex PCR, and TCRdb kept only the in-frame ones, dropping some. The sample includes approximately 32,000 clones, roughly four fifths seen only once; the top ten take approximately 4%. Blood was drawn at the time of colonoscopy. The sequence was obtained from a boy younger than 18 with severe ulcerative colitis. The sequencing input was blood. The chain recombines TRBV5-5 with TRBJ1-3; 7 bases align to TRBD1. The CDR3 sequence: CASSLDRGFSGNTIYF. The CDR3 DNA sequence: TGTGCCAGCAGCTTGGACAGGGGTTTTTCTGGAAACACCATATATTTT.